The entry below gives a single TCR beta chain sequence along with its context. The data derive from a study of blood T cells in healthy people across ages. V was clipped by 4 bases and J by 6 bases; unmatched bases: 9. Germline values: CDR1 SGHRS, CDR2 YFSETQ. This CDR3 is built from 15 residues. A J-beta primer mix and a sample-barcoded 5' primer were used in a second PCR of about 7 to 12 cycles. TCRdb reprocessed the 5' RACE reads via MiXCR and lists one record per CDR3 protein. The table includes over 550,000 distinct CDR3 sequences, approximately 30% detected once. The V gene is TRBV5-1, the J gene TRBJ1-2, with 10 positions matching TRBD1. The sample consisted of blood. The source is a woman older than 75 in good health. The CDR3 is CASSDKDRGVDGYTF. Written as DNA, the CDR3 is TGCGCCAGCAGCGATAAGGACAGGGGGGTAGATGGCTACACCTTC.